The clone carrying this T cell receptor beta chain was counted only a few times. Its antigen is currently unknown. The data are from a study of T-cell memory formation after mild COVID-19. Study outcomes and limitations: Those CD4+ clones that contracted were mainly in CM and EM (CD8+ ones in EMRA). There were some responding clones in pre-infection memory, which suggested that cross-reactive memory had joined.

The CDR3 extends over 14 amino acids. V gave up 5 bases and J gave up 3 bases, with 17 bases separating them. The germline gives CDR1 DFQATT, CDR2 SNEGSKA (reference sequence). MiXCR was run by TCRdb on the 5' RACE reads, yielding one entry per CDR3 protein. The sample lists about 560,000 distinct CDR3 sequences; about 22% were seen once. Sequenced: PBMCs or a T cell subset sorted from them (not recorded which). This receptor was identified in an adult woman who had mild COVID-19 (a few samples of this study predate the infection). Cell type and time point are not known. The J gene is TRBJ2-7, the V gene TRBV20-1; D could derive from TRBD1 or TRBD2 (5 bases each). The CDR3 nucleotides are TGCAGTGCTCCAAGTGGGACGAGGATCTACGAGCAGTACTTC. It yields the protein CSAPSGTRIYEQYF.